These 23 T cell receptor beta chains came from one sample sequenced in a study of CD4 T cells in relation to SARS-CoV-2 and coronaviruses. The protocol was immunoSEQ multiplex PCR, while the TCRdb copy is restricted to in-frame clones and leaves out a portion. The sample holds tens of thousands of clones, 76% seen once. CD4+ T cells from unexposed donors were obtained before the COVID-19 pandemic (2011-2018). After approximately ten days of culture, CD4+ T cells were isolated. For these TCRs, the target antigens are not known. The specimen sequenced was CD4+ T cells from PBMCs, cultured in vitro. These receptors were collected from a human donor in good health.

CDR3 residues: CASSVGAGYQETQYF. Here the CDR3 DNA reads TGTGCCAGCAGCGTAGGAGCGGGGTACCAAGAGACCCAGTACTTC. This chain joins TRBV9 and TRBJ2-5, with 7 bases identical to TRBD2. This CDR3 comprises 15 residues. Losses at the gene ends were 0 bases for V and 0 bases for J; bases not matched to a gene: 2. Germline V lookup: CDR1 SGDLS, CDR2 YYNGEE.

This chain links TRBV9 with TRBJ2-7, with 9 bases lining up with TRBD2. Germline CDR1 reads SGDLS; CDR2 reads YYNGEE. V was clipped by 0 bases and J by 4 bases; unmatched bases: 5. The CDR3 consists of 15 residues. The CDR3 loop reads CASSVGSGSLYEQYF. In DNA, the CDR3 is TGTGCCAGCAGCGTAGGTAGCGGGAGTCTATACGAGCAGTACTTC.

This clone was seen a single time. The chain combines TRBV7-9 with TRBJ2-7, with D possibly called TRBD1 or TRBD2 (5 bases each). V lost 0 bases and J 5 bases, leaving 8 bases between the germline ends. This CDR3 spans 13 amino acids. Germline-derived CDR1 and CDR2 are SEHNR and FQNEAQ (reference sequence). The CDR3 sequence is CASSLAGVNEQYF. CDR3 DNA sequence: TGTGCCAGCAGCTTAGCGGGGGTTAACGAGCAGTACTTC.

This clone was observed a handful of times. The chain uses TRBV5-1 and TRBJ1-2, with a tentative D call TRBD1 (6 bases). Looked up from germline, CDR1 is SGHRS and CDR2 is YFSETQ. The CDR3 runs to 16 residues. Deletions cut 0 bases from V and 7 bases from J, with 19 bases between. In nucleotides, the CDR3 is TGCGCCAGCAGCTTGGGCTCCAGGGGTGTTACGGCTGGCTACACCTTC. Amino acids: CASSLGSRGVTAGYTF.

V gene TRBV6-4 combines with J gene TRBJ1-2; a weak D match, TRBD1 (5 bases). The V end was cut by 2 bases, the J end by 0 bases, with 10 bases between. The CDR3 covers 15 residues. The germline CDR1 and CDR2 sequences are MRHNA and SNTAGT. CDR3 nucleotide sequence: TGTGCCAGCAGTGACATGGGGGGTACTAACTATGGCTACACCTTC. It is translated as CASSDMGGTNYGYTF.

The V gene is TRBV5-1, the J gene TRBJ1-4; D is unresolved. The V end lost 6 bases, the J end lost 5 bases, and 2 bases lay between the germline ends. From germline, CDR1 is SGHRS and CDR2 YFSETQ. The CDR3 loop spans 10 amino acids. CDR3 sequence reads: CASKNEKLFF. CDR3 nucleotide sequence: TGCGCCAGCAAGAATGAAAAACTGTTTTTT.

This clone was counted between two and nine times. CDR3 in DNA: TGCGCCAGCAGCGATTTAAGCTTGGGGACTGAAGCTTTCTTT. Protein sequence: CASSDLSLGTEAFF. This rearrangement joins TRBV4-1 to TRBJ1-1; D remains ambiguous. The CDR3 length is 14 residues. Germline values: CDR1 MGHRA, CDR2 YSYEKL. Trimming took off 5 bases at V and 5 bases at J, with 15 bases between the two ends.

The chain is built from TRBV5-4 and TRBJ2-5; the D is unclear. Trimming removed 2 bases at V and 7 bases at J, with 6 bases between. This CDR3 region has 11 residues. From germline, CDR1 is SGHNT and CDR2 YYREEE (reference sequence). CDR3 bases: TGTGCCAGCAGCTTCTTCGGGACCCAGTACTTC. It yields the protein CASSFFGTQYF.

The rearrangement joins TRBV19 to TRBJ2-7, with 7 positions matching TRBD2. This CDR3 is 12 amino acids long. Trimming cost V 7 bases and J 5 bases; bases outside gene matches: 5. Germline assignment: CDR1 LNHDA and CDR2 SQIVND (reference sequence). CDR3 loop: CASMGGVHEQYF. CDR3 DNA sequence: TGTGCCAGTATGGGGGGGGTCCACGAGCAGTACTTC.

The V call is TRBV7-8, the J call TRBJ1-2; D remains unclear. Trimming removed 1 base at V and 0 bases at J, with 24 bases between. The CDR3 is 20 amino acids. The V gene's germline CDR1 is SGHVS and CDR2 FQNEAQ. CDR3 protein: CASSLGEGGLMSRTNYGYTF. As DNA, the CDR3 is TGTGCCAGCAGCTTAGGGGAGGGAGGGCTAATGAGTCGAACTAACTATGGCTACACCTTC.

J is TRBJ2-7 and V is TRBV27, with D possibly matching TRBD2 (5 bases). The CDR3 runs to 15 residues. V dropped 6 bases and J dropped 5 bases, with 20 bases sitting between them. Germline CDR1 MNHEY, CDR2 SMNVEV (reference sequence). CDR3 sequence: CASSDPGTTSNEQYF. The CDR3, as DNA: TGTGCCAGCAGCGACCCGGGAACCACATCGAACGAGCAGTACTTC.

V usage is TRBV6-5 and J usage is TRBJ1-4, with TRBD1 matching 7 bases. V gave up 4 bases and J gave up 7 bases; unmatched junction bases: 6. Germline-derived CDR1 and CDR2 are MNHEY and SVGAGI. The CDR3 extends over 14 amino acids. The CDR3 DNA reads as TGTGCCAGCAGTTGGGGACAGAGCAGTGAAAAACTGTTTTTT. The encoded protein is CASSWGQSSEKLFF.

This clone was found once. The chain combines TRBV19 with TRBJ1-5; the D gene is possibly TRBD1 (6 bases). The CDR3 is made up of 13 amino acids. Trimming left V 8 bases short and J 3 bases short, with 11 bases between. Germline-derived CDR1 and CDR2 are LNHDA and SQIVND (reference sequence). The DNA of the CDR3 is TGTGCCAGTGGACAGCGCCCCAATCAGCCCCAGCATTTT. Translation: CASGQRPNQPQHF.

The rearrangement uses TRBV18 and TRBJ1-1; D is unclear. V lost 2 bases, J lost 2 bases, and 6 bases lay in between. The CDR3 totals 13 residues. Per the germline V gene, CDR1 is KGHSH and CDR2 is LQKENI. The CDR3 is CASSPSTNTEAFF. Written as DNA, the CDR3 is TGTGCCAGCTCACCATCTACTAACACTGAAGCTTTCTTT.

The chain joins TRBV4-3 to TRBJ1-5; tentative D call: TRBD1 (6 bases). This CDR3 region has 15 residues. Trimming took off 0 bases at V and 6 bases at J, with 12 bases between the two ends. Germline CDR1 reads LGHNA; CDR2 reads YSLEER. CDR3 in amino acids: CASSQDLGGVQPQHF. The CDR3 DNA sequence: TGCGCCAGCAGCCAAGATCTTGGGGGCGTTCAGCCCCAGCATTTT.

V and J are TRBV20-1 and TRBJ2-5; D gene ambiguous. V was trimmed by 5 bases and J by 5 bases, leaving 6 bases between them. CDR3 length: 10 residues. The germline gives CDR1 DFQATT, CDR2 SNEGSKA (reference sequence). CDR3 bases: TGCAGTGCTGGATCGGAGACCCAGTACTTC. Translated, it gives CSAGSETQYF.

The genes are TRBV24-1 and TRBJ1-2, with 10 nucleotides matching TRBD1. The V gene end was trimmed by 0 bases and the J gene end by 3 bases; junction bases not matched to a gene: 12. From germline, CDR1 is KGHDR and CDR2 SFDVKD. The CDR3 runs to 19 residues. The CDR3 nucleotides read TGTGCCACCAGTGATTTGGTGGACAGGGGGGATGGCCGACACTATGGCTACACCTTC. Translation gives CATSDLVDRGDGRHYGYTF.

Written as DNA, the CDR3 is TGTGCCAGTAGTATACGTGGTTACTCCTACGAGCAGTACTTC. It yields the protein CASSIRGYSYEQYF. This chain joins TRBV19 and TRBJ2-7; D is undetermined. This CDR3 comprises 14 residues. The V end was cut by 2 bases, the J end by 0 bases, with 8 bases between. Germline-derived CDR1 and CDR2 are LNHDA and SQIVND (reference sequence).

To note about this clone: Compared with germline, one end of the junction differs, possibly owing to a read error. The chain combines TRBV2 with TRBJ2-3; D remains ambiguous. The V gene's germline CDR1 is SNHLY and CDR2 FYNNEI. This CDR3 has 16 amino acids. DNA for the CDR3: TGTGCCAGCAGGGAAGGGTCCGTGCACCTCACAGATACGCAGTATTTT. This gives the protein CASREGSVHLTDTQYF.

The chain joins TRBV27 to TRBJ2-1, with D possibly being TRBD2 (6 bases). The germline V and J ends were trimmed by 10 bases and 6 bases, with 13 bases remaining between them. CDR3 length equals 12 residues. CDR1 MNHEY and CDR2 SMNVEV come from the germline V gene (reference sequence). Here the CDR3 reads CATQTRFNEQFF. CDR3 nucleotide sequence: TGTGCCACCCAGACTAGGTTCAATGAGCAGTTCTTC.

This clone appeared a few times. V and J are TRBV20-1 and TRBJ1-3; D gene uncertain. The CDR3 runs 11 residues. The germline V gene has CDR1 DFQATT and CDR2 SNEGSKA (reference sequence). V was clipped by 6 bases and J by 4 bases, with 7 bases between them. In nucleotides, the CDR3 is TGCAGTGCCCAACACGGAAACACCATATATTTT. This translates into CSAQHGNTIYF.

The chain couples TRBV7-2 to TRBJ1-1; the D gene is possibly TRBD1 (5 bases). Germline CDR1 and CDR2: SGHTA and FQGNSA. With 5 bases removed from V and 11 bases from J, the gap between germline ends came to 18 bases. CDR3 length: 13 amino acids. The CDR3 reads CASSPGRQLEAFF. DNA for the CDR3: TGTGCCAGCAGCCCGGGACGCCAACTCGAGGCTTTCTTT.

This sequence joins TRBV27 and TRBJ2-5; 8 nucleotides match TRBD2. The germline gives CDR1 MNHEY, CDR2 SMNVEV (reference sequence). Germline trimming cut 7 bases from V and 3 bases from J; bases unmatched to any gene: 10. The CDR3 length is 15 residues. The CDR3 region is CASTFARGGKETQYF. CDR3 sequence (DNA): TGTGCCAGCACCTTCGCCCGGGGGGGGAAAGAGACCCAGTACTTC.